This T cell receptor (beta chain) was sequenced during a study of blood T cell repertoires in COVID-19. Overall study: Material from acute and convalescent COVID-19 was sourced from the United States, Italy and Spain. PBMCs, B-cell-depleted T cells, or T cells were the source of the cDNA or gDNA that made up the material.

Method: immunoSEQ multiplex PCR; TCRdb's copy keeps in-frame clones and lacks some. The sample has over 10,000 clones, around 90% seen once. This CDR3 contains 13 residues. Looked up from germline, CDR1 is SGHRS and CDR2 is YFSETQ. V lost 4 bases and J lost 2, with 9 bases in between. The V and J genes are TRBV5-1 and TRBJ1-1, with D hard to call. This receptor was identified in a human donor with active COVID-19. The donor label of this sample is uncertain. The sample comprised peripheral blood. In DNA, the CDR3 is TGCGCCAGCAGCAGCAATGTTAACACTGAAGCTTTCTTT. It yields the protein CASSSNVNTEAFF.